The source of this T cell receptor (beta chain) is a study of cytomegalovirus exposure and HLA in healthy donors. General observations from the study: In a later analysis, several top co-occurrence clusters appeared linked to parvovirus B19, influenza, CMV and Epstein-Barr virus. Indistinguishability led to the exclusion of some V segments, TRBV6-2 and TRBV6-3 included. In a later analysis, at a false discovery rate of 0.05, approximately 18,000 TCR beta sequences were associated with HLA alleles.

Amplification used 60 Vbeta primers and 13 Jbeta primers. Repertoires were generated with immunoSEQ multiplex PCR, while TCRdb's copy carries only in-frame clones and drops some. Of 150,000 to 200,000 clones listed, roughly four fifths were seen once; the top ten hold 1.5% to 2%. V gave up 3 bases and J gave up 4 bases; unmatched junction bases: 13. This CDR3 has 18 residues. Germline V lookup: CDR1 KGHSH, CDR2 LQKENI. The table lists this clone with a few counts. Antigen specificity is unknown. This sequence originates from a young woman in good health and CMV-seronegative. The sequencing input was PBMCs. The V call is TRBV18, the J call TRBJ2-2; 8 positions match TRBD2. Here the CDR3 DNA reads TGTGCCAGCTCACCTCGAGCCCAAGCGGGAGTTGGCACCGGGGAGCTGTTTTTT. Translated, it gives CASSPRAQAGVGTGELFF.